The rows below give T cell receptor beta chains drawn from one sample of a study of T-cell reconstitution after alpha-beta-depleted transplantation in children. TCRdb used MiXCR to reprocess the PCR reads, holding one entry per CDR3 protein. The sample has about 440,000 distinct CDR3 sequences, roughly two fifths seen once. Sequencing used PBMCs, obtained before TCRalphabeta/CD19-depleted stem cell transplant. These receptors were collected from a girl aged 2-10 years with aplastic anemia, due to receive a stem cell transplant. Each CDR3 is given with its conserved first and last residue. The D gene is left open where the match is weak. Size values are once, few and many counts, or a class for expanded clones, and some rows have none.

v_gene: TRBV5-5
j_gene: TRBJ1-2
abundance: few
len: 14
d_gene: .
CDR3aa: CASSLLFGEGGYTF
CDR3nt: TGTGCCAGCAGCTTGCTGTTCGGCGAAGGTGGCTACACCTTC

v_gene: TRBV5-1
j_gene: TRBJ2-7
abundance: once
len: 15
d_gene: .
CDR3aa: CASSLDLQGLYEQYF
CDR3nt: TGCGCCAGCAGCTTGGACCTCCAGGGACTCTACGAGCAGTACTTC

v_gene: TRBV5-5
j_gene: TRBJ2-1
abundance: .
len: 16
d_gene: TRBD1
CDR3aa: CASSWEGTGYYNEQFF
CDR3nt: TGTGCCAGCAGCTGGGAAGGGACAGGGTACTACAATGAGCAGTTCTTC

v_gene: TRBV12-3/TRBV12-4
j_gene: TRBJ2-3
abundance: many
len: 13
d_gene: TRBD2
CDR3aa: CASSGLAGDTQYF
CDR3nt: TGTGCCAGCAGTGGACTAGCGGGAGATACGCAGTATTTT

v_gene: TRBV29-1
j_gene: TRBJ1-4
abundance: .
len: 10
d_gene: .
CDR3aa: CSVLTEKLFF
CDR3nt: TGCAGCGTTTTGACTGAAAAACTGTTTTTT

v_gene: TRBV29-1
j_gene: TRBJ2-5
abundance: few
len: 13
d_gene: TRBD1
CDR3aa: CSVTGQIQETQYF
CDR3nt: TGCAGCGTTACGGGACAGATACAAGAGACCCAGTACTTC

v_gene: TRBV4-2
j_gene: TRBJ2-7
abundance: few
len: 13
d_gene: .
CDR3aa: CASSQTSSYEQYF
CDR3nt: TGTGCCAGCAGCCAAACGAGCTCCTACGAGCAGTACTTC

v_gene: TRBV9
j_gene: TRBJ1-1
abundance: few
len: 14
d_gene: .
CDR3aa: CASSVGTTRDEAFF
CDR3nt: TGTGCCAGCAGCGTCGGGACTACAAGAGATGAAGCTTTCTTT

v_gene: TRBV4-1
j_gene: TRBJ1-2
abundance: few
len: 15
d_gene: .
CDR3aa: CASSQQTGVTYGYTF
CDR3nt: TGCGCCAGCAGCCAACAGACGGGGGTCACATATGGCTACACCTTC

v_gene: TRBV10-3
j_gene: TRBJ2-7
abundance: .
len: 14
d_gene: .
CDR3aa: CAISEWGVSYEQYF
CDR3nt: TGTGCCATCAGTGAGTGGGGAGTCTCCTACGAGCAGTACTTC

v_gene: TRBV20-1
j_gene: TRBJ1-2
abundance: .
len: 13
d_gene: TRBD1
CDR3aa: CSASNRGTNGYTF
CDR3nt: TGCAGTGCTAGCAACAGGGGGACAAATGGCTACACCTTC

v_gene: TRBV28
j_gene: TRBJ2-1
abundance: .
len: 15
d_gene: TRBD2
CDR3aa: CASSIFRGRAGEQFF
CDR3nt: TGTGCCAGCAGTATCTTCCGAGGGAGGGCGGGTGAGCAGTTCTTC

v_gene: TRBV20-1
j_gene: TRBJ2-1
abundance: .
len: 15
d_gene: .
CDR3aa: CSAVGLRNSYNEQFF
CDR3nt: TGCAGTGCGGTGGGACTGCGAAACTCCTACAATGAGCAGTTCTTC

v_gene: TRBV5-1
j_gene: TRBJ2-3
abundance: many
len: 13
d_gene: .
CDR3aa: CASSLGGTDTQYF
CDR3nt: TGCGCCAGCAGCTTGGGCGGCACAGATACGCAGTATTTT

v_gene: TRBV20-1
j_gene: TRBJ1-1
abundance: few
len: 15
d_gene: .
CDR3aa: CSASDPHRANTEAFF
CDR3nt: TGCAGTGCTAGCGACCCTCACAGGGCCAACACTGAAGCTTTCTTT